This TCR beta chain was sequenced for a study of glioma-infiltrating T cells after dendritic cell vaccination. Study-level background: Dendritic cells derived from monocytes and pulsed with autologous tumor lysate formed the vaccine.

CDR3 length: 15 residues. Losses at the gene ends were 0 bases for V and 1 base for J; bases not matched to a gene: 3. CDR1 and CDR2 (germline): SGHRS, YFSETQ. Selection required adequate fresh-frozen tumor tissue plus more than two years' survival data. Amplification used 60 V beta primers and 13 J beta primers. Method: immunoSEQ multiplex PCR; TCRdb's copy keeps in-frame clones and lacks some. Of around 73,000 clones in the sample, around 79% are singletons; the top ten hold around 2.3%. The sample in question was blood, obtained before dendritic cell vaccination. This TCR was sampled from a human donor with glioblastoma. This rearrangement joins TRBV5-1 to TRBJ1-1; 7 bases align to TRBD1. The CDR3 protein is CASSLGPGGNTEAFF. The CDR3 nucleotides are TGCGCCAGCAGCTTGGGACCAGGGGGGAACACTGAAGCTTTCTTT. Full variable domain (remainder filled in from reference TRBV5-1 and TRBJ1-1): KAGVTQTPRYLIKTRGQQVTLSCSPISGHRSVSWYQQTPGQGLQFLFEYFSETQRNKGNFPGRFSGRQFSNSRSEMNVSTLELGDSALYLCASSLGPGGNTEAFFGQGTRLTVV.